Below, one T cell receptor beta chain is given with its context. The antigen remains undetermined. The V gene end was trimmed by 4 bases and the J gene end by 8 bases; junction bases not matched to a gene: 6. This CDR3 has 13 amino acids. Germline V gene lookup returns CDR1 MDHEN and CDR2 SYDVKM. Indicated treatment: roughly 10-day PBMC culture with coronavirus spike peptide pools or control peptides (ViraFEST assay). For ViraFEST, peptide pools expanded antigen-specific T cells, after which the TCRs were sequenced. The sample is drawn from a study of vaccination and CD4 T cells after COVID-19. Study summary: The peptides that stimulated the cells were overlapping spike peptides from SARS-CoV-2, HCoV-NL63, HCoV-OC43 and HCoV-229E.

At the Johns Hopkins FTIC core, DNA taken from cultured CD4+ T cells was sequenced by way of the Oncomine TCR Beta short-read assay. Each CDR3 protein is one row after TCRdb ran MiXCR on the PCR reads. In the table there are about 19,000 distinct CDR3 sequences, just over 55% of which are singletons. Study outcomes and limitations: The median count of SARS-CoV-2-reactive clonotypes rose from about 22 to 38, not significantly.

This TCR was sampled from a human donor who had recovered from COVID-19. The chain combines TRBV28 with TRBJ1-2; the match to TRBD1 covers 8 bases. Sequencing input: CD4+ T cells from blood, cultured in vitro. CDR3 region: CASSSNRGWGYTF. In DNA, the CDR3 is TGTGCCAGCAGTTCTAACAGGGGGTGGGGCTACACCTTC.